This entry lists 14 T cell receptor beta chains sequenced from one sample in a study of blood T cells in healthy people across ages. Using a J-beta primer mix together with a sample-barcoded 5' primer, a second PCR was run for roughly 7 to 12 cycles. One entry per CDR3 protein results from TCRdb running MiXCR on the 5' RACE reads. The data hold about 1.5 million distinct CDR3 sequences, with roughly 43% observed a single time. Sequenced sample: blood. Receptors were obtained from a woman aged 18 to 35 in good health.

This chain links TRBV15 with TRBJ2-7, with D hard to call. This CDR3 is built from 14 residues. V was trimmed by 3 bases and J by 4 bases, leaving 13 bases between them. Germline V CDR1 and CDR2: LNHNV, YYDKDF (reference sequence). The CDR3 coding sequence is TGTGCCACCAGCAGTGTTTATCAGCGATACGAGCAGTACTTC. This sequence encodes CATSSVYQRYEQYF.

Note on this clonotype: The junction does not match germline at one end; this may be a read error. The rearrangement uses TRBV12-5 and TRBJ2-1; 12 positions agree with TRBD2. CDR1 and CDR2 from the germline V gene are LGHNT and FRNRAP. The CDR3 sequence is 15 residues long. The CDR3 sequence is CASGSGLAGSNDQFF. CDR3 nucleotide sequence: TGTGCTAGTGGTTCGGGACTAGCGGGTAGTAATGATCAGTTCTTC.

CDR3 sequence reads: CASSNHRGVGSGASTDTQYF. The CDR3 coding sequence is TGTGCCAGCAGTAACCACAGGGGAGTTGGGAGCGGTGCTAGCACAGATACGCAGTATTTT. The gene calls are TRBV6-5 and TRBJ2-3, with 7 bases matching TRBD1. In germline, CDR1 is MNHEY, CDR2 SVGAGI. This CDR3 region has 20 residues. J gave up 0 bases and V 5 bases, and 20 bases lay outside the gene matches.

This clonotype was seen a handful of times. This chain links TRBV12-3 or TRBV12-4 with TRBJ1-1; D perhaps matches TRBD1 (5 bases). V lost 5 bases and J lost 3, with 13 bases in between. The CDR3 consists of 14 residues. Here the CDR3 DNA reads TGTGCCAGCAGTGGAGGGACGGGTCACACTGAAGCTTTCTTT. Encoded protein: CASSGGTGHTEAFF.

This clonotype was seen more than once but under ten times. The chain has TRBV7-2 and TRBJ2-3, with D perhaps TRBD2 (6 bases). V was cut by 1 base and J by 5 bases, with 10 bases left in between. CDR1 is SGHTA, CDR2 FQGNSA, per germline. The CDR3 is 14 residues long. The CDR3: CASSLVLAEDTQYF. The DNA of the CDR3 is TGTGCCAGCAGCTTAGTGTTAGCGGAAGATACGCAGTATTTT. The complete variable domain, with remaining parts taken from reference TRBV7-2 and TRBJ2-3, reads GAGVSQSPSNKVTEKGKDVELRCDPISGHTALYWYRQSLGQGLEFLIYFQGNSAPDKSGLPSDRFSAERTGGSVSTLTIQRTQQEDSAVYLCASSLVLAEDTQYFGPGTRLTVL.

For this clonotype: Germline and junction disagree at one end, which may indicate a read error. V and J are TRBV20-1 and TRBJ1-1; maybe TRBD1 (5 bases). The length of the CDR3 is 13 residues. Germline assignment: CDR1 DFQATT and CDR2 SNEGSKA (reference sequence). The CDR3 is CGANGQGNTEAFF. The CDR3 nucleotides are TGCGGTGCTAACGGCCAGGGAAACACTGAAGCTTTCTTT.

This sequence joins TRBV5-1 and TRBJ1-6; tentative D call: TRBD1 (6 bases). The germline V and J ends were trimmed by 1 base and 7 bases, with 18 bases remaining between them. Germline lookup yields CDR1 SGHRS and CDR2 YFSETQ. The CDR3 has 17 amino acids. CDR3 loop: CASSLRTAAEGNSPLHF. DNA for the CDR3: TGCGCCAGCAGCTTGAGGACAGCGGCCGAGGGGAATTCACCCCTCCACTTT.

The chain recombines TRBV6-5 with TRBJ2-7, with 9 bases aligning to TRBD1. V dropped 0 bases and J dropped 5; count of bases not matched to a gene: 5. Looked up from germline, CDR1 is MNHEY and CDR2 is SVGAGI. The CDR3 loop spans 15 amino acids. This CDR3 reads CASSYSGQGPHEQYF. DNA for the CDR3: TGTGCCAGCAGTTACTCGGGACAGGGCCCCCACGAGCAGTACTTC.

The chain couples TRBV2 to TRBJ2-2, with 7 bases aligning to TRBD2. The CDR3 runs to 14 residues. The junction had 8 bases not matched to a gene; V was cut back by 10 bases and J by 3 bases. The germline gives CDR1 SNHLY, CDR2 FYNNEI. The CDR3 here is CATRLAVDTGELFF. CDR3 in DNA: TGTGCCACCCGACTAGCTGTCGACACCGGGGAGCTGTTTTTT.

This clonotype was seen a few times. The V gene is TRBV5-1, the J gene TRBJ1-1; the D gene is possibly TRBD1 (6 bases). The CDR3 sequence is 14 residues long. The V end lost 4 bases, the J end lost 1 base, and 11 bases lay between the germline ends. The germline CDR1 and CDR2 sequences are SGHRS and YFSETQ. The CDR3 nucleotides are TGCGCCAGCAGCCCGGGACACACGAACACTGAAGCTTTCTTT. This encodes CASSPGHTNTEAFF.

On this clonotype: The junction and the germline gene differ at one end; a read error may be behind it. This chain links TRBV11-2 with TRBJ2-1; 10 bases line up with TRBD2. This CDR3 has 16 residues. From germline, CDR1 is SGHAT and CDR2 FQNNGV. DNA for the CDR3: TGTGCCAGCGGCTTAGTGGCTAGCGGGAGTTACAATGAGCAGTTCTTC. This encodes CASGLVASGSYNEQFF.

V gene TRBV27 combines with J gene TRBJ2-7, with D tentatively TRBD1 (5 bases). The ends were cut back, 3 bases at V and 0 bases at J, with 15 bases in the middle. Germline loops: CDR1 MNHEY, CDR2 SMNVEV (reference sequence). CDR3 size: 16 residues. The CDR3 DNA reads as TGTGCCAGCAGTTTTTCGGCAGGGAAAGTCTCCTACGAGCAGTACTTC. It translates to CASSFSAGKVSYEQYF.

This clonotype occurred once. The chain combines TRBV6-2 or TRBV6-3 with TRBJ2-5; 12 bases match TRBD2. The DNA end is more similar to TRBJ2-7, so the J call may be wrong. This CDR3 has 15 residues. The germline gives CDR1 MNHEY, CDR2 SVGEGT. CDR3: CASSSPSGGAYEQYF. The DNA of the CDR3 is TGTGCCAGCAGTTCCCCTAGCGGGGGGGCGTACGAGCAGTACTTC.

As regards this clonotype: The junction departs from the called germline gene at one end, perhaps through a read error. The chain combines TRBV5-1 with TRBJ2-1, with D hard to call. The CDR3 sequence is 13 residues long. CDR1 and CDR2 from the germline V gene are SGHRS and YFSETQ. In nucleotides, the CDR3 is TGCACCAGCAGCTTGGAGATACGCGGTGAGCAGTTCTTC. It codes for CTSSLEIRGEQFF.